Listed below are T cell receptor beta chains from one sample, sequenced in a study of tumor-infiltrating lymphocytes in primary liver carcinoma. TCRdb reprocessed the multiplex PCR reads with MiXCR, giving one entry per CDR3 protein. The profile shows about 310,000 distinct CDR3 sequences, about 62% of them singletons. Sequenced: peripheral blood. The receptors were sampled from a man between 35 and 55 years old with primary liver carcinoma and hepatitis B virus infection. CDR3s leave out the opening cysteine and the closing phenylalanine or tryptophan. Only some rows state a clone size, as once, few, many or a class for expanded clones.

V	size	CDR3
TRBV4-3	NA	ASSQGVNYVYT
TRBV6-1	NA	ASSQSKVLSAF
TRBV6-4	NA	ASSEQGATEAF
TRBV4-3	once	ASSQGASLTGELF
TRBV6-1	NA	ASRDVHYVQY
TRBV6-1	NA	ASSRIGTGGYNSPLH
TRBV7-9	NA	ASSFGQGAAIQY
TRBV12-3/TRBV12-4	NA	ASSPTVGPNQPQH
TRBV30	many	AWRGQEDTGELF
TRBV12-3/TRBV12-4	NA	ASSFLGNSSPLH
TRBV6-5	NA	ASSYWNRAPGANVLT
TRBV12-3/TRBV12-4	many	ASSLRGTQRTNYGYT
TRBV7-9	NA	ASSSTRAGSTWELF
TRBV28	few	ASSLRGPNSPLH
TRBV28	NA	ASREAPSTEAF
TRBV6-6	many	ASNPGGNEQF
TRBV6-5	many	ASSFGTTNGEQF
TRBV12-3/TRBV12-4	once	ASTPKGVRSSTDTQY
TRBV30	once	AWMKGSLPGANVLT
TRBV4-3	NA	ASRTSADTRELF
TRBV6-2/TRBV6-3	NA	ASSYLPLSGRARNEQF
TRBV18	NA	ASSLFSGRSNEQF
TRBV6-2/TRBV6-3	many	ASSEWRDTQY
TRBV29-1	many	SVRTGRYEQY
TRBV12-3/TRBV12-4	many	ASIILGSTGELF
TRBV5-5	NA	ASSSWTGFYGYT
TRBV29-1	once	SVLSGTSGSTRELF
TRBV10-1	NA	ASSVSPAGWNEQF
TRBV29-1	many	SVRKTYEQY
TRBV12-3/TRBV12-4	NA	ATLPALNIEAF
TRBV6-1	NA	ASSEQLAHNERF
TRBV11-2	once	ASSVPPYGYT
TRBV28	once	ASSPLGDQSVEY
TRBV4-2	many	ASSQEQLAKNIQY
TRBV5-5	many	ASSLDRAGETQY
TRBV11-1	NA	TSSFGDRFYGYT
TRBV6-2/TRBV6-3	NA	ASSYFPGPSSYEQY
TRBV29-1	many	SVAQYNSPLH
TRBV4-2	many	ASSQGLAGRETQY
TRBV6-1	NA	ASKDRRGRVFNYGYT
TRBV14	NA	ASSRRTSGTDTQY
TRBV11-3	once	ASSSTPGFNGELF
TRBV6-2/TRBV6-3	NA	ASSYVGGNTGDLF
TRBV4-3	once	ASSQGGIRGDEQF
TRBV11-2	medium-sized	ASSMGGDRGISLSGANVLT
TRBV11-1	NA	TNSPGRRNTGELF
TRBV5-4	NA	ASNLLAGGPTGTQY
TRBV4-2	NA	ASSPSGSLYIEQF
TRBV28	NA	ATNQQVADTGELF
TRBV11-2	NA	TSSFRSGTGELS
TRBV30	few	AWRENSPLH
TRBV6-2/TRBV6-3	NA	ASRTPGQLVSDTQY
TRBV5-1	NA	ASSFDSRGAEAF
TRBV29-1	NA	NLGPIETQY
TRBV5-5	NA	ASSLIGLAGSRGGTDTQY